This TCR beta chain was retrieved from a study of CD8 T cells in Susac syndrome (dated by TCRdb to the late 2010s). Context from the whole study: Repertoire sequencing was used to test whether CD8+ T cell activation and differentiation in Susac syndrome was antigen driven. The study at large found these results: The number of individuals in the TCR sequencing and HLA analysis was recognized as being relatively small.

Peripheral blood CD8+ and CD4+ T cells from healthy donors, Susac syndrome patients and multiple sclerosis patients were profiled by high-throughput TCR beta sequencing. Healthy donors were age- and sex-matched controls. Bulk CD8+ and CD4+ T cells were purified by magnetic negative isolation, while CD8+ TEMRA cells were enriched using FACS. Blood was collected in EDTA tubes and processed within 24 hours, with PBMCs isolated through density gradient centrifugation. PBMCs destined for TCR sequencing were cryopreserved in liquid nitrogen and later thawed in a 37 °C water bath. The sorted or isolated CD4+, CD8+ and CD8+ TEMRA cells had a purity of 90% or higher. RNA was extracted using the RNeasy kit, and roughly 0.5 to 1 ug of the RNA was reverse transcribed with random hexamers. The immunoSEQ multiplex PCR assay, which covers 54 Vbeta and 13 Jbeta segments, was used to amplify TCR beta CDR3 regions. PCR amplification bias was corrected using a synthetic template baseline for primer optimization and computational correction. The paper's processing steps were these. Reads were annotated to V, D and J genes according to IMGT and were analyzed with immunoSEQ Analyzer, with only productive sequences retained. Clonality was calculated as one minus the Shannon entropy normalized by log2 of the number of productive unique sequences. For each patient and control, public and private clones were evaluated within the 100 most prevalent clones. Clones were defined as Susac-specific when absent from the healthy and MS cohorts, from some 1,100 published viral clones and from other ImmuneACCESS disease sequences. The public reads were reanalyzed by TCRdb: fastp trimming at Q25, MiXCR alignment, in-frame beta chains only. All rows with the same CDR3 protein become a single entry with the most common DNA and genes. V and J calls and clone size were set by TCRdb, not the authors. Across this sample there are roughly 200,000 distinct CDR3 sequences, with approximately 95% seen only once. About 0.1% of the sample is in the top ten clones.

CDR3 length: 14 amino acids, cysteine to phenylalanine. The entry retains the CDR3 DNA only, 42 bases that are in frame from base 1. CDR1 and CDR2 were assigned from the germline V gene (reference sequence) as DFQATT and SNEGSKA. V and J lose 1 base and 1 base, and a span of 10 bases separates them. As to this clonotype: Its antigen remains unidentified. No base quality values were provided; no much bigger clone lies one nucleotide off.

This TCR was recovered from a human donor in good health. The chain joins TRBV20-1 to TRBJ1-1, and perhaps TRBD1 as D gene, on 6 matching bases. The sequenced material came from CD4+ T cells from PBMCs. The CDR3 region: CSARGGRGNTEAFF. The nucleotide sequence reads TGCAGTGCTAGAGGTGGCAGGGGGAACACTGAAGCTTTCTTT.